The sequence of this T cell receptor beta chain was determined in a study of blood T cell repertoires in COVID-19. Study-wide background: COVID-19 samples collected from the United States, Italy and Spain covered acute and convalescent phases. Nucleic acid was either cDNA or gDNA, and it came from T cells, B-cell-depleted T cells, or PBMCs.

Trimming cost V 0 bases and J 3 bases; bases outside gene matches: 5. The CDR3 is made up of 15 amino acids. Germline V CDR1 and CDR2: SGHNT, YYREEE (reference sequence). Methods used by the authors: Quantification of nucleated cells was approximated via reference gene primer amplification. Assay: immunoSEQ multiplex PCR; the TCRdb copy retains only in-frame clones and omits some. That table supplies the V and J calls and clone size; D and trimming were determined from the DNA. The sample consists of approximately 110,000 clones, approximately 85% of them appearing once. The specimen sequenced was peripheral blood. This receptor was taken from a human donor in a cohort sampled during active COVID-19. The V gene is TRBV5-4, the J gene TRBJ1-2, with 7 bases that match TRBD1. DNA of the CDR3: TGTGCCAGCAGCTTGGGGGACAGCGGTTACTATGGCTACACCTTC. This gives the protein CASSLGDSGYYGYTF.